This T cell receptor beta chain was identified in a study of shared clonotypes between healthy human individuals. Repertoires were generated with immunoSEQ multiplex PCR, while TCRdb's copy carries only in-frame clones and drops some. Among some 2 million clones listed, around 95% were seen once. The study, taken as a whole, reports: All-four-donor shared clonotypes had higher generation probabilities than non-shared clonotypes did.

CDR3 size: 13 residues. Germline CDR1 SGHTA, CDR2 FQGNSA. The V gene end was trimmed by 2 bases and the J gene end by 11 bases; junction bases not matched to a gene: 6. This clone was seen once. Its antigen is still unknown. Sequencing used naive CD4+ T cells sorted from blood. The subset here: CD45RA+ positively selected. V usage is TRBV7-2 and J usage is TRBJ1-1; 9 positions agree with TRBD1. This TCR came from a man younger than 35 in good health. The CDR3 protein is CASSLRQGDLAFF. The CDR3 region has the DNA TGTGCCAGCAGCTTACGACAGGGGGATTTGGCTTTCTTT.